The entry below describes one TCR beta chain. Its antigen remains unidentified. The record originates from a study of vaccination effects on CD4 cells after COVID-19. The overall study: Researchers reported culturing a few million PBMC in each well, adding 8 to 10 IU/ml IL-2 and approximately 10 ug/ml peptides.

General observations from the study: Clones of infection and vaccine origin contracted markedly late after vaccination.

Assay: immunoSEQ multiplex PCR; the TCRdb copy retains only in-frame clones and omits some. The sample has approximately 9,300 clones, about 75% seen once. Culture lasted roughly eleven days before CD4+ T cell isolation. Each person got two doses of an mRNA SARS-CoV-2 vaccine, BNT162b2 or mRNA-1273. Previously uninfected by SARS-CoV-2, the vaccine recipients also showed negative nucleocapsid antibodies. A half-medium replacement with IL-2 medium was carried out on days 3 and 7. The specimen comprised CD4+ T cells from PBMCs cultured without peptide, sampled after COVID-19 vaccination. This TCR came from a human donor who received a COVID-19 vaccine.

The CDR3 bases are TGTGCCAGCAGTCTTGAAAGTCAGCCCCAGCATTTT. Translating gives CASSLESQPQHF. This chain joins TRBV2 and TRBJ1-5; D unresolved. CDR1 is SNHLY, CDR2 FYNNEI, per germline. The CDR3 totals 12 residues. The V and J ends lost 5 bases and 6 bases respectively, with 8 bases between them.